The T cell receptor beta chain described here comes from a study of blood T cells in healthy people across ages. Findings of the study overall: Both higher diversity and more naive CD4+ cells marked long-lived donors when set against aged donors.

Combining a sample-barcoded 5' primer with a J-beta primer mix, a second PCR ran for 7 to 11 cycles. MiXCR, run by TCRdb on the 5' RACE reads, gives a single entry per CDR3 protein. The data hold about 640,000 distinct CDR3 sequences, with roughly three fifths observed a single time. Notes on this clonotype: The antigen remains unidentified.

Trimming shortened V by 6 bases and J by 4 bases, and 15 bases separated the two germline ends. The germline V gene has CDR1 SEHNR and CDR2 FQNEAQ (reference sequence). This CDR3 contains 14 residues. Input material: blood. The TCR originated in a man aged 60 to 75 in good health. The chain has TRBV7-9 and TRBJ1-2; D might be TRBD1 (6 bases). CDR3 bases: TGTGCCAGCAGGGGGACCGGGGGGCCCTATGGCTACACCTTC. Translating it yields CASRGTGGPYGYTF.